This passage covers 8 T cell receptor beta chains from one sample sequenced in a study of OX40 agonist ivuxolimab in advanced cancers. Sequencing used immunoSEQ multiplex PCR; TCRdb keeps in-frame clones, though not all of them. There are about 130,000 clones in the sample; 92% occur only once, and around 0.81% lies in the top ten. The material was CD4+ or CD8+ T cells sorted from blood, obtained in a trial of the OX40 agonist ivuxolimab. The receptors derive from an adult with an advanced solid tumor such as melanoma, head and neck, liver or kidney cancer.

The DNA for the CDR3 is TGTGCCAGCAGCGTAACCGGGACTAGTGCCTACGAGCAGTACTTC. It encodes CASSVTGTSAYEQYF. The chain combines TRBV9 with TRBJ2-5, with 8 nucleotides matching TRBD2. The J call may be in error: the DNA end matches TRBJ2-7 better. CDR1 SGDLS and CDR2 YYNGEE come from the germline V gene. The CDR3 is 15 residues long.

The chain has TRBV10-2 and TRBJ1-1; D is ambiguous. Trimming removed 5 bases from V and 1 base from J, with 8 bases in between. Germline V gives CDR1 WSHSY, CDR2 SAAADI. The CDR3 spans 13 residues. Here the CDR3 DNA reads TGCGCCAGCAGTCGGGCCGAGAACACTGAAGCTTTCTTT. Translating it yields CASSRAENTEAFF.

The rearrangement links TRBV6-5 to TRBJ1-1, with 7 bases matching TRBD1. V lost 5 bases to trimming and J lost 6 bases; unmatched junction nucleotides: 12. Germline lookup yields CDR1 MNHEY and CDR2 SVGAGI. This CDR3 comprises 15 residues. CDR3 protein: CASSPSTGSIAEAFF. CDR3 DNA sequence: TGTGCCAGCAGTCCATCGACAGGGAGTATCGCTGAAGCTTTCTTT.

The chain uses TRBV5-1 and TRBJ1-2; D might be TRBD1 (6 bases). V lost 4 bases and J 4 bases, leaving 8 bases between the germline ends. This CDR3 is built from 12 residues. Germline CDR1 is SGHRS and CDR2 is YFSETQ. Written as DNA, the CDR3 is TGCGCCAGCAGCGAGGACAGCTATGGCTACACCTTC. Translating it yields CASSEDSYGYTF.

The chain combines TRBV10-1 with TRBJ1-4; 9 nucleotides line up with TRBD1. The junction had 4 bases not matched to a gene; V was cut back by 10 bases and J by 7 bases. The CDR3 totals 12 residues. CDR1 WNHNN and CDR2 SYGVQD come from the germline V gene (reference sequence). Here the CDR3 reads CATRDRAEKLFF. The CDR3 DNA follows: TGCGCCACCCGGGACAGGGCTGAAAAACTGTTTTTT.

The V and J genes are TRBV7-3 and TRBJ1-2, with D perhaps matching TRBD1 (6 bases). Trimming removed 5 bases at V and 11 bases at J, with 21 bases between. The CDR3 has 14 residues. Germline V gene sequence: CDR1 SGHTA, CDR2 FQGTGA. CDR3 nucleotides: TGTGCCAGCAGCCCTCCCGGACAGCCCTCTAAGTACACCTTC. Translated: CASSPPGQPSKYTF.

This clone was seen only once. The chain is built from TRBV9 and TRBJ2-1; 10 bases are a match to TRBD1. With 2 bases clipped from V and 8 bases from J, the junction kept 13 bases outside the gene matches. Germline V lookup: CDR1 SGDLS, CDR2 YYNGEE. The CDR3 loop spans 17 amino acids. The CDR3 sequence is CASSVGFMGQGIHEQFF. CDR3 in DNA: TGTGCCAGCAGCGTTGGGTTTATGGGACAGGGGATCCATGAGCAGTTCTTC.

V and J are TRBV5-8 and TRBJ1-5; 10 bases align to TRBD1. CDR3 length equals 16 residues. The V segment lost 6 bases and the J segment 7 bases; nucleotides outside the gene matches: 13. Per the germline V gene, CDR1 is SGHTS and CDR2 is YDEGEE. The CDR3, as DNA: TGTGCCAGCACCCTGGGGGACAGGGGTCATTGGCAGCCCCAGCATTTT. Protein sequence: CASTLGDRGHWQPQHF.